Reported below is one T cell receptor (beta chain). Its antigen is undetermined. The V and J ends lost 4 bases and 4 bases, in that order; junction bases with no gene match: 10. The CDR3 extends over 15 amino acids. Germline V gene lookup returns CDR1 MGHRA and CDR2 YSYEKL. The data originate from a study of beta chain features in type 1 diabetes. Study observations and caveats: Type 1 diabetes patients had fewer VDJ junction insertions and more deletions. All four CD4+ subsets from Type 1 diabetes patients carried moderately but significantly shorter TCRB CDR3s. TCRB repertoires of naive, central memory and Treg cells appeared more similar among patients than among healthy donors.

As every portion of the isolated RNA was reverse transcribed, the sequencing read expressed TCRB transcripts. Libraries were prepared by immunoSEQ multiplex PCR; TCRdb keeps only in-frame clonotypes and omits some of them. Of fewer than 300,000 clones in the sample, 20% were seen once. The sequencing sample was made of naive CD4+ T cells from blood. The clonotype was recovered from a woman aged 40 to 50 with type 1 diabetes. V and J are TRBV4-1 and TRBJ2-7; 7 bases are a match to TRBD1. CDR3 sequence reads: CASSLGSGQYYEQYF. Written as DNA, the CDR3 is TGCGCCAGCAGCCTCGGTTCGGGACAGTATTACGAGCAGTACTTC.